Below, one T cell receptor beta chain is given with its context. This clone came up once. Its cognate antigen has yet to be identified. No qualities accompany the bases; no much larger clone lies one base away. Collaborating institutions collected whole blood in K2EDTA tubes following their own protocols. Collaborator samples were shipped for TCRbeta analysis as frozen whole blood, isolated PBMCs, or DNA extracted from either sample type. This sample is drawn from a study of blood T cell repertoires in COVID-19 (dated by TCRdb to the early 2020s). Background for the entire study: The collaborator samples originated in the United States, Italy and Spain and spanned the acute and convalescent phases of COVID-19. The repertoires were made available in a free public database intended to serve as a resource for research on the immune response to SARS-CoV-2. A de-identified subject ID, COVID-19 status, age in years and sex were almost always included in the sample metadata. Where HLA class I and class II types were available, the types were taken from metadata supplied by the sample provider, not from assay-based typing. The dataset comprised deeply sampled blood TCRbeta repertoires from subjects exposed to, actively infected with, or recovered from COVID-19. The material from the prospective study consisted of cDNA or gDNA derived from T cells, B-cell-depleted T cells, or PBMCs. Samples came from the ongoing ImmuneRACE study (first 160 participants) plus 1,254 subjects from 6 global collaborators. What the authors observed across the whole study: The amount of clinical and demographic metadata varied by source and participant and was provided uncurated.

From the germline V gene, CDR1 is SQVTM and CDR2 is ANQGSEA. Clipping removes 3 bases from V and 5 bases from J, with 9 as the unmatched junction base count. There are 14 amino acids in the CDR3, from cysteine to phenylalanine inclusive. Left in the record is the CDR3 DNA by itself, 42 bases read in frame from the first base. TCRbeta CDR3 regions were amplified from genomic DNA by means of the immunoSEQ Assay, a bias-controlled multiplex PCR. As for how the authors treated the data: The number of nucleated cells in each sample was estimated by amplification of reference gene primers within the assay. Sequence reads were collapsed and filtered to measure the absolute abundance of every unique TCRbeta CDR3 rearrangement. For each sample, productive Simpson clonality was calculated by taking the square root of Simpson's diversity index across productive rearrangements. Entries here come from immuneACCESS through TCRdb and include only in-frame sequences with V and J called. Some clones fail to appear in such tables; in the studies checked, an unresolved V gene covers under half of the shortfall, and the cause of the remainder is unknown. V, J and clone size are those of that table, while D and trimming were read from the DNA. Present in this sample are over 200,000 clones, roughly 80% of which were seen just once. Jointly, the top ten make up approximately 8.7% of the sample.

The receptor was derived from a woman of 80 years or more with acute or convalescent COVID-19. Sequencing input: peripheral blood. The sequence joins TRBV29-1 to TRBJ2-7, with 8 bases aligning to TRBD1. The CDR3 reads as follows: CSVDRPGGVHEQYF. The DNA sequence reads TGCAGCGTTGACAGGCCAGGGGGCGTCCACGAGCAGTACTTC.